This section outlines one TCR beta chain sequence together with its context. Its specific antigen is unknown. No base quality information exists; no much larger clone differs at one position. The data were obtained in a study of shared clonotypes between healthy human individuals (TCRdb year 2020). About the full investigation: The cohort comprised two women and a few men aged 18 to 49 years. Different laboratories and diverse techniques were used to prepare libraries and sequence TCR repertoires, to increase sequencing depth and limit assay-specific biases. To estimate repertoire size and how much clonotypes are shared between individuals, the study performed deep sequencing of blood TCR repertoires from about five healthy adults. Per donor, three plates each were used for CD4 naive and CD4 memory, two for CD8 naive, and one for CD8 memory. Leukapheresis yielded between about 0.9 and 8.9 billion PBMCs per donor. What the research found in general, with its limitations: Higher generation probabilities were observed for clonotypes shared by all four sorted-subset donors than for non-shared clonotypes. Sharing across a handful of donors was observed for approximately 5% of naive CD4, around 3.5% of naive CD8, about 2.3% of memory CD4, and roughly 0.4% of memory CD8 clonotypes. The small number of donors limited the genetic and exposure-history diversity represented. Rarefaction of sorted-subset datasets indicated incomplete sequencing despite the large sequencing depth. Based on pairwise subsampling, the degree of clonotype sharing among donors was expected to be affected by sequencing depth. Naive subsets generally had larger estimated clonotype richness than memory subsets. Sampling was limited to blood, and TCR repertoires in tissue likely differ from TCR repertoires in blood.

Using the deep immunoSEQ assay, multiplex PCR amplified TCR CDR3 regions from genomic DNA. Extracted genomic DNA from each cell subset was distributed evenly across all wells of several immunoSEQ 96-well plates, and each plate was treated as a replicate. For sorted subsets, each replicate PCR was loaded with about 0.2 ug genomic DNA, equivalent to some 27,000 T cell genomes. Purified libraries were quantified with a Qubit 3.0 fluorometer, sized on a Bioanalyzer 2100, and re-quantified with the KAPA Library Quantification kit. Every immunoSEQ 96-well plate was sequenced on a separate single-read 150-cycle Illumina NextSeq 550 flow cell. Turning to the authors' computational methods: Because only junctional sequences without quality scores were contained in the immunoSEQ output, filtering matching that applied to full-length reads could not be performed. To assign V/J genes and CDR3, sequences were annotated against IMGT germline references using PyIR, a Python wrapper for IgBLAST v1.9. Reads were filtered out if the reads had weak V/J assignments (E-value above 1e-6), no CDR3, stop codons, out-of-frame junctions, or ambiguous translated residues. V3J clonotypes were defined as sequences sharing an identical inferred V gene, J gene, and CDR3 amino acid sequence. Percentage overlap between repertoires was computed as shared unique clonotypes divided by the size of the smaller repertoire. Three approaches were used to assess repertoire richness: RTK rarefaction, the Chao1 estimator, and Recon v2.1 estimates of unobserved clonotypes. Generation probabilities for all TCRbeta clonotypes obtained by the gDNA method from a handful of donors were computed using OLGA. TCRdb stores this immuneACCESS table with in-frame sequences only. Part of the clones is absent; in the studies checked, under half of the shortfall reflects unresolved V genes, and no reason is known for the rest. The DNA gave D and trimming, while V, J and clone size come from that table. Counted in this sample were 2,500,000 or so clones; roughly 93% of them appeared once. The ten most abundant clones make up more than 0.35% of the sample.

Healthy HIV-negative adults with no recently reported acute infections or vaccinations were included as donors. Every donor was a Caucasian adult residing in Nashville, Tennessee, USA. CD4+ T cells were enriched by magnetic negative selection, after which naive cells were positively selected on CD45RA and the negative fraction was taken as the memory subset. After blood collection by leukapheresis, PBMCs were isolated using Ficoll-Histopaque density gradient centrifugation and then cryopreserved in the vapor phase of liquid nitrogen. Purity and quantity of every magnetically sorted T cell population were checked by analytical flow cytometry. From each sorted fraction, genomic DNA was isolated and quantified by UV absorbance on a Nanodrop 2000c. According to the germline V gene (reference sequence), CDR1 reads GTSNPN and CDR2 reads SVGIG. There are 11 amino acids in the CDR3, from cysteine to phenylalanine inclusive. Only the CDR3 part of the read is kept: 33 bases, read in frame from the first base. Cut back by 0 bases and 8 bases, the V and J ends lie 7 bases apart.

The receptor was isolated from a man younger than 30 in good health. Some clones in this sample may be carry-over from other donors' samples. The rearrangement joined TRBV30 to TRBJ1-1; the D gene assignment is ambiguous. Sequencing was performed on naive CD4+ T cells from PBMCs. The cell subset or site label on this specimen signifies: CD45RA+ positively selected. The nucleotide sequence reads TGTGCCTGGAGTGTAGGGAGGGAAGCTTTCTTT. Its product reads: CAWSVGREAFF.